The present TCR beta chain was sequenced within a study of identical twins. Overall study findings and caveats: Researchers reported weaker excess twin sharing in beta out-of-frame sequences.

A universal primer site was added by template switching, and unique molecular identifiers were carried by the cDNA. TCRdb analysed the 5' RACE reads with MiXCR anew, one entry per CDR3 protein. The data contain around 1.7 million distinct CDR3 sequences, about 30% of them singletons. The CDR3 spans 16 residues. V lost 4 bases and J 3 bases, leaving 20 bases between the germline ends. Germline-derived CDR1 and CDR2 are SGHRS and YFSETQ. This clonotype was seen a handful of times. The antigen remains undetermined. V and J are TRBV5-1 and TRBJ2-7; D possibly corresponds to TRBD1 (5 bases). This TCR derives from a newborn girl in good health. The source material was cord blood. Here the CDR3 reads CASSQRLPGLGYEQYF. The CDR3 coding sequence is TGCGCCAGCAGCCAACGTCTGCCAGGGCTGGGCTACGAGCAGTACTTC.